This TCR beta chain was retrieved from a study of blood T cell repertoires in COVID-19. V was clipped by 6 bases and J by 6 bases, with 15 bases between them. The CDR3 has 14 amino acids. CDR1 MNHEY and CDR2 SMNVEV come from the germline V gene (reference sequence). Here immunoSEQ multiplex PCR was the method, and the copy in TCRdb shows in-frame clones only, minus some. Of roughly 500,000 clones detected, roughly 85% appear once; the ten largest clones hold 3% to 3.5%. The sequenced sample consisted of peripheral blood. The gene calls are TRBV27 and TRBJ1-5, with D tentatively TRBD1 (6 bases). The sequence came from a human donor in a cohort sampled during active COVID-19. In DNA, the CDR3 is TGTGCCAGCAGGACGAGGGGGGAGGGTCAGCCCCAGCATTTT. Translation gives CASRTRGEGQPQHF.